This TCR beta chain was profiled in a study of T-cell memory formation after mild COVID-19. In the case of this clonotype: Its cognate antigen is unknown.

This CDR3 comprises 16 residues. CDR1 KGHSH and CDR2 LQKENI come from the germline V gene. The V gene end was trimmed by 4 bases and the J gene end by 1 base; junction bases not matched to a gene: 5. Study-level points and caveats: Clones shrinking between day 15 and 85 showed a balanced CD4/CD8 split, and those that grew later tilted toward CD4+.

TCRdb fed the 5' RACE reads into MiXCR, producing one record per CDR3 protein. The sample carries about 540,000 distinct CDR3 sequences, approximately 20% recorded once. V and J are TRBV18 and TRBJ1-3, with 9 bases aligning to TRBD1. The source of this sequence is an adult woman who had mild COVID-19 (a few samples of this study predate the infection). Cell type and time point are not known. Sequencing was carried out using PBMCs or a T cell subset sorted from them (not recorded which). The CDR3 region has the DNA TGTGCCAGCTCACGGGACAGGGTTCCTTCTGGAAACACCATATATTTT. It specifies CASSRDRVPSGNTIYF.